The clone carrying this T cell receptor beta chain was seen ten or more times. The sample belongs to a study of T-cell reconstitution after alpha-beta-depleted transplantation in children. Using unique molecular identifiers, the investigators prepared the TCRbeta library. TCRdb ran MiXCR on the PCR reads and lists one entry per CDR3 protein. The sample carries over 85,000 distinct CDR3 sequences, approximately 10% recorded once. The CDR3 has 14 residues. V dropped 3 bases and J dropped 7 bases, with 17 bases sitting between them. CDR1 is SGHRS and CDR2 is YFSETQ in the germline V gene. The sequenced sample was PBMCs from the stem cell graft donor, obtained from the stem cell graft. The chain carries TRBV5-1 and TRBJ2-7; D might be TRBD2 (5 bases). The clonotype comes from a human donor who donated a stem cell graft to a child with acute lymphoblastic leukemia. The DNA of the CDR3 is TGCGCCAGCAGCTCATCGACGCTGGGCGGGGAGCAGTACTTC. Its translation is CASSSSTLGGEQYF.